This entry lists 14 T cell receptor beta chains sequenced from one sample in a study of beta chain features in type 1 diabetes. Isolated RNA was reverse transcribed in full, so expressed TCRB transcripts were sequenced. The table came from immunoSEQ multiplex PCR; TCRdb's copy has only in-frame clones and leaves some out. The sample carries roughly 310,000 clones, 8% to 13% recorded once. Sequencing was performed on naive CD4+ T cells from blood. These receptors came from a woman in her twenties or thirties in good health.

The V call is TRBV5-1, the J call TRBJ2-7, with 7 bases lining up with TRBD1. CDR3 length: 13 amino acids. Germline lookup yields CDR1 SGHRS and CDR2 YFSETQ. Trimming removed 2 bases from V and 5 bases from J; junction bases left unmatched: 4. The CDR3 protein is CASSLGQVDEQYF. CDR3 DNA: TGCGCCAGCAGCTTAGGACAGGTGGACGAGCAGTACTTC.

This clone has only a few counts. This sequence joins TRBV7-2 and TRBJ2-7, with 10 bases aligning to TRBD2. This CDR3 has 15 residues. Germline loops: CDR1 SGHTA, CDR2 FQGNSA. V gave up 5 bases and J gave up 3 bases; unmatched junction bases: 7. The CDR3 nucleotides are TGTGCCAGCAGCCCCGGACTAGCGGCCAACTACGAGCAGTACTTC. This sequence encodes CASSPGLAANYEQYF.

J is TRBJ1-1 and V is TRBV18; D is uncertain. Trimming stripped 3 bases from V and 11 bases from J, with 10 bases between. Germline lookup yields CDR1 KGHSH and CDR2 LQKENI. CDR3 length: 11 residues. CDR3 protein: CASSPHPGAFF. The CDR3 DNA reads as TGTGCCAGCTCACCCCACCCCGGGGCTTTCTTT.

V usage is TRBV29-1 and J usage is TRBJ2-1; 9 bases line up with TRBD1. CDR1 and CDR2 (germline): SQVTM, ANQGSEA. V lost 7 bases and J lost 10; bases outside the gene matches: 8. This CDR3 contains 12 residues. CDR3 loop: CSAGQGSGEQFF. The CDR3 nucleotides read TGCAGCGCAGGACAGGGGTCGGGAGAGCAGTTCTTC.

CDR3 sequence reads: CSVAGLAGTDTQYF. The CDR3 region has the DNA TGCAGCGTTGCAGGGCTAGCGGGTACAGATACGCAGTATTTT. This chain uses TRBV29-1 with TRBJ2-3, with TRBD2 identical over 8 bases. Trimming removed 4 bases from V and 3 bases from J; junction bases left unmatched: 6. Germline CDR1 reads SQVTM; CDR2 reads ANQGSEA. The CDR3 consists of 14 residues.

The genes are TRBV7-2 and TRBJ2-1; D unresolved. This CDR3 comprises 17 residues. Germline lookup yields CDR1 SGHTA and CDR2 FQGNSA. Deletions cut 8 bases from V and 0 bases from J, with 20 bases between. The CDR3 DNA reads as TGTGCCAGCGAATCCCCCCGGTCCCGTGACTCCTACAATGAGCAGTTCTTC. This sequence encodes CASESPRSRDSYNEQFF. The full variable domain, completed using reference TRBV7-2 and TRBJ2-1, is GAGVSQSPSNKVTEKGKDVELRCDPISGHTALYWYRQSLGQGLEFLIYFQGNSAPDKSGLPSDRFSAERTGGSVSTLTIQRTQQEDSAVYLCASESPRSRDSYNEQFFGPGTRLTVL.

The chain has TRBV7-2 and TRBJ2-2; 7 bases line up with TRBD1. Trimming at V came to 5 bases and at J to 3 bases, leaving 3 bases not matched to a gene. The V gene's germline CDR1 is SGHTA and CDR2 FQGNSA. The CDR3 covers 14 residues. DNA for the CDR3: TGTGCCAGCAGCAAAACAGGGGACACCGGGGAGCTGTTTTTT. It translates to CASSKTGDTGELFF.

The chain is built from TRBV5-4 and TRBJ2-2, with 7 bases matching TRBD2. Germline assignment: CDR1 SGHNT and CDR2 YYREEE (reference sequence). The CDR3 has 14 amino acids. Trimming cost V 1 base and J 4 bases; bases outside gene matches: 1. CDR3 in DNA: TGTGCCAGCAGCTTGAGCGGGACCACCGGGGAGCTGTTTTTT. Amino acids: CASSLSGTTGELFF.

V and J are TRBV28 and TRBJ1-4, with D perhaps TRBD1 (5 bases). This CDR3 contains 13 residues. V was trimmed by 5 bases and J by 5 bases, leaving 9 bases between them. Germline CDR1 is MDHEN and CDR2 is SYDVKM. Written as DNA, the CDR3 is TGTGCCAGCAGTCAGGGCCCGAATGAAAAACTGTTTTTT. It codes for CASSQGPNEKLFF.

The chain employs TRBV18 and TRBJ2-5; TRBD2 might be the D (6 bases). Germline assignment: CDR1 KGHSH and CDR2 LQKENI. V dropped 3 bases and J dropped 2 bases, with 16 bases sitting between them. This CDR3 has 16 amino acids. CDR3 nucleotide sequence: TGTGCCAGCTCACCCCTCGGAGGCGCGGGACAAGAGACCCAGTACTTC. As protein: CASSPLGGAGQETQYF.

The chain combines TRBV7-2 with TRBJ2-7; 7 positions match TRBD1. With 4 bases clipped from V and 4 bases from J, the junction kept 7 bases outside the gene matches. CDR3 length equals 14 residues. Germline lookup yields CDR1 SGHTA and CDR2 FQGNSA. The CDR3 DNA reads as TGTGCCAGCAGCTCACAGGGGAGAGAATACGAGCAGTACTTC. This encodes CASSSQGREYEQYF.

The chain couples TRBV5-1 to TRBJ2-5; TRBD2 matches at 8 bases. Trimming removed 0 bases from V and 3 bases from J; junction bases left unmatched: 7. This CDR3 has 16 amino acids. Germline assignment: CDR1 SGHRS and CDR2 YFSETQ. The CDR3 DNA sequence: TGCGCCAGCAGCTTGGTGGCTAGCGGGTATAAAGAGACCCAGTACTTC. It yields the protein CASSLVASGYKETQYF.

This clone was detected a few times. This chain connects TRBV18 to TRBJ1-1, with D possibly TRBD1 on 6 matching bases. V was pared by 2 bases and J by 7 bases, with 11 bases between. CDR3 size: 13 residues. Germline V gene data show CDR1 as KGHSH and CDR2 as LQKENI. The CDR3 protein is CASSPMDRIEAFF. The CDR3 bases are TGTGCCAGCTCACCAATGGACAGAATTGAAGCTTTCTTT.

This chain links TRBV27 with TRBJ2-3; the D gene is possibly TRBD1 (6 bases). Germline V gene sequence: CDR1 MNHEY, CDR2 SMNVEV (reference sequence). The CDR3 runs 15 residues. V shed 7 bases and J shed 2 bases, with 16 bases lying between them. The CDR3 spells CASIGWGPLTDTQYF. CDR3 DNA sequence: TGTGCCAGCATCGGTTGGGGGCCCCTCACAGATACGCAGTATTTT.